The 2 T cell receptor beta chains below all came from one sample that was sequenced in a study of blood T cell repertoires in COVID-19. The repertoire was sequenced with immunoSEQ multiplex PCR; TCRdb's copy has only in-frame clones and lacks some. The data contain approximately 350,000 clones, 75% to 90% of them seen just once; the ten biggest clones take up just over 7%. Sequencing input: peripheral blood. These receptors all stem from a woman between 55 and 75 years old with COVID-19, enrolled during active disease.

The rearrangement uses TRBV5-1 and TRBJ2-3; 9 bases line up with TRBD1. CDR3 length: 15 residues. CDR1 and CDR2 from the germline V gene are SGHRS and YFSETQ. With 4 bases clipped from V and 3 bases from J, the junction kept 6 bases outside the gene matches. The CDR3 nucleotides read TGCGCCAGCAGCCCCCCGGGACAGGGAACAGATACGCAGTATTTT. This sequence encodes CASSPPGQGTDTQYF.

This clone is a singleton in its sample. This sequence joins TRBV11-3 and TRBJ2-7; TRBD1 agrees at 7 bases. Germline assignment: CDR1 SGHNT and CDR2 YENEEA. V lost 5 bases, J lost 2 bases, and 9 bases stayed unmatched. The length of the CDR3 is 15 residues. The CDR3 is CASSPEFGTAYEQYF. CDR3 coding DNA: TGTGCCAGCAGCCCAGAATTCGGGACAGCCTACGAGCAGTACTTC.